The T cell receptor beta chain described here comes from a study of CD8+ T cells in alopecia areata. The treatment is: oral pan-JAK inhibitor, 5-10 mg twice daily. This clone has just a few counts. cDNA prepared by RNA extraction and subsequent reverse transcription served as the template for sequencing. Here immunoSEQ multiplex PCR was the method, and the copy in TCRdb shows in-frame clones only, minus some. This sample has 190,000 or so clones, with 58% found just once. The ends lost 7 bases at V and 2 bases at J; junction bases unmatched: 9. There are 17 residues in the CDR3. Germline CDR1 is SNHLY and CDR2 is FYNNEI.

The sample consisted of CD8+ T cells sorted from blood, taken at week 24, from a patient treated with tofacitinib. The clonotype was recovered from a human donor with alopecia areata. The chain is built from TRBV2 and TRBJ2-6; 9 bases are a match to TRBD1. This CDR3 is CASKPDRGFTGANVLTF. DNA of the CDR3: TGTGCCAGCAAGCCCGACAGGGGGTTTACTGGGGCCAACGTCCTGACTTTC.